Following are 29 T cell receptor beta chains from one sample sequenced in a study of cytomegalovirus exposure and HLA in healthy donors. The PCR ran on 60 Vbeta and 13 Jbeta primers. TCRdb keeps only in-frame clones here, not all; method: immunoSEQ multiplex PCR. The sample holds a few hundred thousand clones, about 83% seen once. The sample was PBMCs. The receptors derive from a man in his forties in good health and CMV-seronegative.

The chain is built from TRBV11-2 and TRBJ2-3; D is undetermined. V was cut by 2 bases and J by 1 base, with 10 bases left in between. Germline V gene sequence: CDR1 SGHAT, CDR2 FQNNGV. The CDR3 consists of 15 residues. CDR3 DNA sequence: TGTGCCAGCAGCTTAATCCCCTCCCGCACAGATACGCAGTATTTT. Protein sequence: CASSLIPSRTDTQYF.

V usage is TRBV1 and J usage is TRBJ2-7; no check of the table's D call, TRBD2, against the DNA was made. TRBV1 is a pseudogene. The CDR3 covers 20 residues. CDR3 in amino acids: CTSSQDLRGLAGVFQYEQYF. The DNA of the CDR3 is TGCACCAGCAGCCAAGATCTCAGGGGACTAGCGGGAGTTTTTCAGTACGAGCAGTACTTC.

The V gene is TRBV18, the J gene TRBJ1-2; 7 bases are shared with TRBD1. The ends lost 3 bases at V and 2 bases at J; junction bases unmatched: 6. This CDR3 has 15 amino acids. Germline V CDR1 and CDR2: KGHSH, LQKENI. The CDR3 region has the DNA TGTGCCAGCTCACCCACCAAGGACAGGAACTATGGCTACACCTTC. This gives the protein CASSPTKDRNYGYTF.

CDR3 DNA sequence: TGTGCCAGCAGTGAGATAAGTAGAGGTGAAAAACTGTTTTTT. Translated: CASSEISRGEKLFF. The gene calls are TRBV6-1 and TRBJ1-4; D remains ambiguous. Germline V CDR1 and CDR2: MNHNS, SASEGT. V lost 3 bases, J lost 7 bases, and 12 bases lay in between. The CDR3 has 14 residues.

A word on this clone: Mismatch with germline at one junction end may stem from a read error. This sequence joins TRBV4-1 and TRBJ1-5; no reliable D call. The CDR3 extends over 13 amino acids. Per germline, CDR1 MGHRA and CDR2 YSYEKL. The CDR3, as DNA: TGCGCCAGCAGCGAAGACTTCTATCAGCCCCAGCATTTT. Its protein product is CASSEDFYQPQHF.

This sequence joins TRBV6-6 and TRBJ1-5; 7 nucleotides align to TRBD1. Trimming removed 5 bases from V and 7 bases from J; junction bases left unmatched: 5. The V gene's germline CDR1 is MNHNY and CDR2 SVGAGI (reference sequence). The CDR3 has 13 residues. The CDR3 region has the DNA TGTGCCAGCAGTCCAAGGGGGCAACAGCCCCAGCATTTT. Translated, it gives CASSPRGQQPQHF.

The chain carries TRBV7-2 and TRBJ2-7, with 8 nucleotides matching TRBD2. This CDR3 has 14 amino acids. Per germline, CDR1 SGHTA and CDR2 FQGNSA. J gave up 7 bases and V 1 base, and 6 bases lay outside the gene matches. The CDR3 DNA sequence: TGTGCCAGCAGCTTAGACGTCTCGGGGGGGGAGCAGTACTTC. It codes for CASSLDVSGGEQYF.

The rearrangement links TRBV15 to TRBJ2-5; 8 bases are shared with TRBD2. Germline-derived CDR1 and CDR2 are LNHNV and YYDKDF (reference sequence). J was trimmed by 0 bases and V by 5 bases; bases with no gene match: 11. The CDR3 totals 17 residues. The CDR3 protein is CATSPPGGSGDQETQYF. Written as DNA, the CDR3 is TGTGCCACCAGCCCCCCAGGAGGTAGCGGGGACCAAGAGACCCAGTACTTC.

The gene calls are TRBV19 and TRBJ2-3; 8 nucleotides line up with TRBD2. Germline lookup yields CDR1 LNHDA and CDR2 SQIVND (reference sequence). V gave up 6 bases and J gave up 4 bases; unmatched junction bases: 6. This CDR3 spans 14 amino acids. The CDR3 nucleotides are TGTGCCAGTAGCCAACTAGCGGCCCCAGATACGCAGTATTTT. Its protein product is CASSQLAAPDTQYF.

Only a few counts were recorded for this clone. The chain joins TRBV5-1 to TRBJ2-5, with TRBD1 identical over 9 bases. The CDR3 extends over 14 amino acids. Germline CDR1 and CDR2: SGHRS and YFSETQ. V lost 4 bases to trimming and J lost 0 bases; unmatched junction nucleotides: 1. The CDR3 spells CASSGQGYQETQYF. CDR3 bases: TGCGCCAGCAGCGGACAGGGGTACCAAGAGACCCAGTACTTC.

The V call is TRBV14, the J call TRBJ1-1; 7 bases agree with TRBD1. The CDR3 extends over 14 amino acids. Looked up from germline, CDR1 is SGHDN and CDR2 is FVKESK. V lost 4 bases and J lost 4; bases outside the gene matches: 6. As DNA, the CDR3 is TGTGCCAGCAGCCGCCAGGACAGGCGCACTGAAGCTTTCTTT. This gives the protein CASSRQDRRTEAFF.

This clone was found a few times. This sequence joins TRBV7-3 and TRBJ2-6; maybe TRBD1 (5 bases). The CDR3 has 17 residues. V was clipped by 5 bases and J by 0 bases, with 14 bases between them. Germline CDR1 reads SGHTA; CDR2 reads FQGTGA. The CDR3 sequence: CASSMAGHLSGANVLTF. The CDR3 DNA follows: TGTGCCAGCAGCATGGCCGGACATCTCTCTGGGGCCAACGTCCTGACTTTC.

The table lists this clone with a few counts. The chain combines TRBV7-8 with TRBJ2-1; D gene unclear. V was cut by 4 bases and J by 4 bases, with 11 bases left in between. This CDR3 spans 14 amino acids. Looked up from germline, CDR1 is SGHVS and CDR2 is FQNEAQ. In DNA, the CDR3 is TGTGCCAGCAGCTCCGACGGCGGATACAATGAGCAGTTCTTC. This codes for CASSSDGGYNEQFF. The full variable domain, with the rest looked up from reference TRBV7-8 and TRBJ2-1, is GAGVSQSPRYKVAKRGQDVALRCDPISGHVSLFWYQQALGQGPEFLTYFQNEAQLDKSGLPSDRFFAERPEGSVSTLKIQRTQQEDSAVYLCASSSDGGYNEQFFGPGTRLTVL.

This clone was observed a handful of times. The V gene is TRBV10-1, the J gene TRBJ2-7; TRBD2 matches 14 bases. The CDR3 length is 17 residues. Germline CDR1 and CDR2: WNHNN and SYGVQD (reference sequence). Trimming at V came to 5 bases and at J to 2 bases, leaving 8 bases not matched to a gene. The CDR3 DNA follows: TGCGCCAGCAGTTCGGGACTAGCGGGAGAGGAGGCCTACGAGCAGTACTTC. It encodes CASSSGLAGEEAYEQYF.

The V and J genes are TRBV5-1 and TRBJ1-3, with 7 bases fitting TRBD1. V dropped 4 bases and J dropped 0; count of bases not matched to a gene: 4. CDR1 is SGHRS and CDR2 is YFSETQ in the germline V gene. The CDR3 spans 15 residues. DNA of the CDR3: TGCGCCAGCAGCGACGGACAGGACTCTGGAAACACCATATATTTT. Translation: CASSDGQDSGNTIYF.

The V and J genes are TRBV5-4 and TRBJ2-7; the match to TRBD1 covers 9 bases. In germline, CDR1 is SGHNT, CDR2 YYREEE (reference sequence). V trimming: 3 bases; J trimming: 3 bases; junction bases outside the gene matches: 10. The CDR3 runs to 16 residues. The CDR3 DNA sequence: TGTGCCAGCAGCTCGTCGACAGGGGGGACTCGCTACGAGCAGTACTTC. It translates to CASSSSTGGTRYEQYF.

This rearrangement joins TRBV5-8 to TRBJ1-1; tentative D call: TRBD1 (5 bases). Trimming shortened V by 2 bases and J by 0 bases, and 11 bases separated the two germline ends. CDR3 length: 15 amino acids. Germline V gene sequence: CDR1 SGHTS, CDR2 YDEGEE. The CDR3 DNA reads TGTGCCAGCAGCTTTGGTGGACACATGAACACTGAAGCTTTCTTT. It translates to CASSFGGHMNTEAFF.

This clone has more than one count but fewer than ten. J is TRBJ1-1 and V is TRBV7-3; TRBD1 is a possible D gene (5 bases). V shed 5 bases and J shed 0 bases, with 10 bases lying between them. This CDR3 has 14 residues. The germline V gene has CDR1 SGHTA and CDR2 FQGTGA. The CDR3 DNA reads TGTGCCAGCAGCGCGGGACTTATGAACACTGAAGCTTTCTTT. It encodes CASSAGLMNTEAFF.

The CDR3 loop is CASSERGNTDTQYF. The CDR3 DNA reads TGTGCCAGCAGTGAAAGGGGGAACACAGATACGCAGTATTTT. This rearrangement joins TRBV2 to TRBJ2-3, with D tentatively TRBD1 (6 bases). The CDR3 is 14 amino acids. V gave up 2 bases and J gave up 2 bases, with 8 bases separating them. CDR1 and CDR2 (germline): SNHLY, FYNNEI.

This rearrangement joins TRBV28 to TRBJ2-3; possibly TRBD2 for D (6 bases). Trimming shortened V by 5 bases and J by 2 bases, and 20 bases separated the two germline ends. Germline V gene sequence: CDR1 MDHEN, CDR2 SYDVKM. The CDR3 sequence is 17 residues long. CDR3 nucleotides: TGTGCCAGCAGTCTCCCCCGTGGGGTAGCGGACACAGATACGCAGTATTTT. It is translated as CASSLPRGVADTDTQYF. Supplemented by reference TRBV28 and TRBJ2-3, the full variable domain reads DVKVTQSSRYLVKRTGEKVFLECVQDMDHENMFWYRQDPGLGLRLIYFSYDVKMKEKGDIPEGYSVSREKKERFSLILESASTNQTSMYLCASSLPRGVADTDTQYFGPGTRLTVL.

This clone has just a few counts. This chain uses TRBV19 with TRBJ2-3, with 14 bases fitting TRBD2. Trimming removed 7 bases from V and 6 bases from J; junction bases left unmatched: 9. The CDR3 is 16 residues long. Per germline, CDR1 LNHDA and CDR2 SQIVND (reference sequence). In DNA, the CDR3 is TGTGCCAGTACCAAAGGGACTAGCGGGAGTTGGGATACGCAGTATTTT. It yields the protein CASTKGTSGSWDTQYF.

This clone occurred a few times. The chain recombines TRBV5-4 with TRBJ1-1; TRBD1 matches at 7 bases. CDR1 and CDR2 (germline): SGHNT, YYREEE (reference sequence). Trimming took 2 bases from V and 4 from J; bases not matched to a gene: 8. The CDR3 is 15 residues long. The chain's CDR3 is CASSFRDSDITEAFF. The CDR3 coding sequence is TGTGCCAGCAGCTTCCGGGACAGTGATATCACTGAAGCTTTCTTT.

The chain links TRBV27 to TRBJ1-1; 7 bases match TRBD1. In germline, CDR1 is MNHEY, CDR2 SMNVEV (reference sequence). V was pared by 6 bases and J by 6 bases, with 10 bases of the junction left unmatched. The CDR3 covers 14 residues. The CDR3 region is CASRTRQGGPEAFF. As DNA, the CDR3 is TGTGCCAGCAGGACCCGACAGGGAGGCCCTGAAGCTTTCTTT.

V gene TRBV2 combines with J gene TRBJ1-2, with D possibly TRBD1 on 5 matching bases. The V gene's germline CDR1 is SNHLY and CDR2 FYNNEI. This CDR3 has 13 amino acids. V lost 7 bases, J lost 5 bases, and 14 bases lay in between. The CDR3, as DNA: TGTGCCAGCATACACAGTGGGGCGTATGGCTACACCTTC. Its protein product is CASIHSGAYGYTF.

The J gene is TRBJ1-2, the V gene TRBV7-3; 7 bases map to TRBD1. The CDR3 contains 13 residues. V shed 5 bases and J 7 bases; nucleotides not matched to a gene: 7. Germline CDR1 reads SGHTA; CDR2 reads FQGTGA. The DNA for the CDR3 is TGTGCCAGCAGCCCTCGACAGGGTGGTGGCTACACCTTC. Translated: CASSPRQGGGYTF.

This clone has only one observation. The chain joins TRBV28 to TRBJ2-5; D is possibly TRBD2 (6 bases). Trimming took 4 bases from V and 6 from J, leaving 18 bases between them. This CDR3 has 15 residues. Germline values: CDR1 MDHEN, CDR2 SYDVKM. The CDR3 protein is CASSSSNTAGKTQYF. CDR3 coding DNA: TGTGCCAGCAGTTCATCAAATACGGCGGGGAAGACCCAGTACTTC.

In DNA form, the CDR3 reads TGTGCCAGCAGCTTAACGCAGCGGGGAGATACGCAGTATTTT. This gives the protein CASSLTQRGDTQYF. The V and J genes are TRBV11-2 and TRBJ2-3, with 7 bases matching TRBD2. Germline loops: CDR1 SGHAT, CDR2 FQNNGV. The ends lost 2 bases at V and 5 bases at J; junction bases unmatched: 4. This CDR3 comprises 14 residues.

The chain uses TRBV27 and TRBJ2-7, with D maybe TRBD1 (5 bases). This CDR3 is 16 amino acids long. V was pared by 1 base and J by 3 bases, with 16 bases between. Looked up from germline, CDR1 is MNHEY and CDR2 is SMNVEV (reference sequence). The CDR3 DNA reads TGTGCCAGCAGTTTATACCAGGGATTAATAGGCTACGAGCAGTACTTC. Translated: CASSLYQGLIGYEQYF.

This rearrangement joins TRBV4-2 to TRBJ2-1; 16 positions match TRBD2. From germline, CDR1 is LGHNA and CDR2 YNFKEQ. The CDR3 is made up of 16 amino acids. The trim removed 1 base at V and 12 bases at J, leaving 6 bases unmatched. In nucleotides, the CDR3 is TGTGCCAGCAGCCAAGCCGGGACTAGCGGGAGGGGTCGGCAGTTCTTC. This sequence encodes CASSQAGTSGRGRQFF.